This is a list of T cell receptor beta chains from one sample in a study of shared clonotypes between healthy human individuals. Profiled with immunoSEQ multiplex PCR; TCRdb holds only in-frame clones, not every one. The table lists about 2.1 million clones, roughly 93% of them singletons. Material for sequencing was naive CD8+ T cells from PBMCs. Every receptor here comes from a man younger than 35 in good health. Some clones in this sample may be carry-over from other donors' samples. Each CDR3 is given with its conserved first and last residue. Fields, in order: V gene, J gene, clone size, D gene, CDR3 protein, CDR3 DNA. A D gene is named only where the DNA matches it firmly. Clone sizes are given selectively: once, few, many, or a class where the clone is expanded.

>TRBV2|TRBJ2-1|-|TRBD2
CATLAGGYNEQFF
TGTGCCACCTTGGCGGGAGGTTACAATGAGCAGTTCTTC
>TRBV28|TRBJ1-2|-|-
CASSPLASYGYTF
TGTGCCAGCAGTCCACTGGCGTCCTATGGCTACACCTTC
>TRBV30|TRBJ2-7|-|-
CAWAAGAYEQYF
TGTGCCTGGGCCGCCGGTGCCTACGAGCAGTACTTC
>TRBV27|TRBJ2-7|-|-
CASSFGRSYEQYF
TGTGCCAGCAGTTTCGGAAGGTCCTACGAGCAGTACTTC
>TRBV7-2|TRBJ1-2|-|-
CASSPRDYGYTF
TGTGCCAGCAGCCCCAGAGACTATGGCTACACCTTC
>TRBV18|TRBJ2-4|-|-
CASSQPLSRAKNIQYF
TGTGCCAGCTCACAGCCCCTCAGCAGGGCCAAAAACATTCAGTACTTC
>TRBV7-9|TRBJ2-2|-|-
CASSPYRVPGELFF
TGTGCCAGCAGCCCCTACAGGGTGCCCGGGGAGCTGTTTTTT
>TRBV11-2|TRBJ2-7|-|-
CASRGSHEQYF
TGTGCCAGCAGGGGCAGCCACGAGCAGTACTTC
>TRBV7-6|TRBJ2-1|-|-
CASSLSRHPYNEQFF
TGTGCCAGCAGCTTATCGAGACACCCCTACAATGAGCAGTTCTTC
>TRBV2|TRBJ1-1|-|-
CASSEGRGLNTEAFF
TGTGCCAGCAGTGAAGGGAGGGGACTAAACACTGAAGCTTTCTTT
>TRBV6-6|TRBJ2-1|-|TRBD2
CASSGLAGGGEQFF
TGTGCCAGCAGTGGACTAGCGGGAGGGGGCGAGCAGTTCTTC
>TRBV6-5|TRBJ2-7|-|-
CASSYYGKSYEQYF
TGTGCCAGCAGTTATTACGGGAAGTCCTACGAGCAGTACTTC
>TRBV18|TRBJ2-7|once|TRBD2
CASSPLLTSGSSYEQYF
TGTGCCAGCTCACCACTATTGACTAGCGGGAGCTCCTACGAGCAGTACTTC
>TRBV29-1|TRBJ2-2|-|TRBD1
CSVELGGQGPGELFF
TGCAGCGTTGAACTGGGGGGACAGGGACCCGGGGAGCTGTTTTTT
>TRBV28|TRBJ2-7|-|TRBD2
CASSLGLAGDYEQYF
TGTGCCAGCAGTCTGGGACTAGCGGGAGACTACGAGCAGTACTTC
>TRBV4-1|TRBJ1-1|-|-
CASSQEVPVNTEAFF
TGCGCCAGCAGCCAAGAAGTTCCGGTGAACACTGAAGCTTTCTTT
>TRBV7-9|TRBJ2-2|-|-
CASSSGRPDTGELFF
TGTGCCAGCAGCTCCGGCCGGCCAGACACCGGGGAGCTGTTTTTT
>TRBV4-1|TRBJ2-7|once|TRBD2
CASSQDAGGSSYEQYF
TGCGCCAGCAGCCAAGATGCGGGAGGATCGTCTTACGAGCAGTACTTC
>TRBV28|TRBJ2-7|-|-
CASSFQGGLNEQYF
TGTGCCAGCAGTTTTCAGGGTGGTCTCAACGAGCAGTACTTC
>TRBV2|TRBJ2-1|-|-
CASSEARSELNNEQFF
TGTGCCAGCAGTGAAGCTAGATCGGAACTCAACAATGAGCAGTTCTTC
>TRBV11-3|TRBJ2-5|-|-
CASSSRRDELETQYF
TGTGCCAGCAGCTCCCGGAGGGACGAGCTCGAGACCCAGTACTTC
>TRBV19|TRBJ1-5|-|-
CASNPRSNQPQHF
TGTGCCAGTAACCCTCGAAGCAATCAGCCCCAGCATTTT
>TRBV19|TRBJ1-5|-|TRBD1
CASSMDRASNQPQHF
TGTGCCAGTAGTATGGACAGGGCGAGCAATCAGCCCCAGCATTTT
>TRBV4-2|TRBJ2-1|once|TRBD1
CASSRKGQGYNEQFF
TGTGCCAGCAGCCGGAAGGGACAGGGCTACAATGAGCAGTTCTTC
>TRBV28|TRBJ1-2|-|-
CASSWPRFSNYGYTF
TGTGCCAGCAGTTGGCCGCGATTCTCTAACTATGGCTACACCTTC
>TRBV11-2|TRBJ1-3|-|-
CASSWLVSSGNTIYF
TGTGCCAGCAGCTGGCTGGTAAGCTCTGGAAACACCATATATTTT
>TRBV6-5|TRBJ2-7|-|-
CASSYHAGFSYEQYF
TGTGCCAGCAGTTACCACGCGGGGTTCTCCTACGAGCAGTACTTC
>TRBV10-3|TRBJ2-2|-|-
CAISESVSQTGELFF
TGTGCCATCAGTGAGTCTGTCAGCCAGACCGGGGAGCTGTTTTTT
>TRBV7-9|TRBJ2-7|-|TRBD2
CASSHGTSGRSSNEQYF
TGTGCCAGCAGCCACGGGACTAGCGGGAGATCTTCCAACGAGCAGTACTTC
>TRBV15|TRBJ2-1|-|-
CATSRTGSSYNEQFF
TGTGCCACCAGTAGAACAGGGAGCTCCTACAATGAGCAGTTCTTC
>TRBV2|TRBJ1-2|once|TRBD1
CASSDTAIPGQALYGYTF
TGTGCCAGCAGTGATACAGCCATACCGGGACAGGCGCTATATGGCTACACCTTC
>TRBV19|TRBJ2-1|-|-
CASTRGLYNEQFF
TGTGCCAGTACGCGGGGGCTCTACAATGAGCAGTTCTTC
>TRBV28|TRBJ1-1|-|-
CASETNGGVEAFF
TGTGCCAGCGAAACCAATGGGGGAGTAGAAGCTTTCTTT
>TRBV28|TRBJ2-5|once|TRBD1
CASSGDRAQETQYF
TGTGCCAGCAGTGGGGACAGGGCCCAAGAGACCCAGTACTTC
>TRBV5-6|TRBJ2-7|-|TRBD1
CASSGDSLYEQYF
TGTGCCAGCAGCGGGGACAGCCTCTACGAGCAGTACTTC
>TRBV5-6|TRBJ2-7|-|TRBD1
CASSLGPRKGTGFSEQYF
TGTGCCAGCAGCTTGGGCCCCCGGAAAGGGACAGGGTTCTCCGAGCAGTACTTC
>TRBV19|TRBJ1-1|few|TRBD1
CASTWDSLNTEAFF
TGTGCCAGTACCTGGGACAGTTTGAACACTGAAGCTTTCTTT
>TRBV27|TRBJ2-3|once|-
CASSSREAVLTDTQYF
TGTGCCAGCAGTTCGAGGGAGGCGGTATTAACAGATACGCAGTATTTT
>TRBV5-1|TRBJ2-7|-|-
CASSLPSRTYEQYF
TGCGCCAGCAGCTTGCCCTCCAGGACCTACGAGCAGTACTTC
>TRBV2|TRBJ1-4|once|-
CASSERGFSMAYEKLFF
TGTGCCAGCAGTGAAAGGGGGTTTAGCATGGCCTATGAAAAACTGTTTTTT
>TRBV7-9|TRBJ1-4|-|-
CASSLLGDLVEKLFF
TGTGCCAGCAGCTTACTCGGGGATTTGGTGGAAAAACTGTTTTTT
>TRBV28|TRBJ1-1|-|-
CASSHGTLLNTEAFF
TGTGCCAGCAGTCATGGGACACTGTTGAACACTGAAGCTTTCTTT
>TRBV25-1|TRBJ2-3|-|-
CASSESTRSTDTQYF
TGTGCCAGCAGTGAATCGACGAGAAGCACAGATACGCAGTATTTT
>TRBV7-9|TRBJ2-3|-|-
CASSSLMHTQYF
TGTGCCAGCAGCTCCCTTATGCATACGCAGTATTTT
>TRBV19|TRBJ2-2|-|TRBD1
CASSNFVGAGTGRSDTGELFF
TGTGCCAGTAGTAACTTTGTTGGGGCCGGGACAGGGAGGTCCGACACCGGGGAGCTGTTTTTT
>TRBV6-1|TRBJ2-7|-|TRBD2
CASSEPGTSGSYEQYF
TGTGCCAGCAGTGAACCCGGGACTAGCGGCTCCTACGAGCAGTACTTC